The next 11 T cell receptor beta chains were all read from a single sample in a study of cytomegalovirus exposure and HLA in healthy donors. The primer mix had 60 Vbeta and 13 Jbeta primers. TCRdb's table, derived via immunoSEQ multiplex PCR, lists solely in-frame clones and lacks some. The sample's table shows about 51,000 clones. The specimen sequenced was PBMCs. These receptors were obtained from a female donor in good health and CMV-seronegative.

V usage is TRBV29-1 and J usage is TRBJ1-5; D might be TRBD1 (5 bases). V was shortened by 7 bases and J by 6 bases, with 16 bases between the two germline ends. This CDR3 comprises 13 residues. CDR1 SQVTM and CDR2 ANQGSEA come from the germline V gene. DNA of the CDR3: TGCAGCGCATCGATAGGGGTTGGTCAGCCCCAGCATTTT. Encoded protein: CSASIGVGQPQHF.

J is TRBJ1-5 and V is TRBV6-5; TRBD1 matches at 7 bases. The CDR3 is made up of 12 amino acids. Germline loops: CDR1 MNHEY, CDR2 SVGAGI. Germline trimming cut 6 bases from V and 9 bases from J; bases unmatched to any gene: 5. The chain's CDR3 is CASRFPGGPQHF. DNA for the CDR3: TGTGCCAGCAGGTTCCCAGGGGGGCCCCAGCATTTT.

About this clone itself: At one end the junction does not follow the germline gene, possibly because of a read error. V is TRBV30 and J is TRBJ1-6; the D is unclear. The length of the CDR3 is 17 residues. Germline V gives CDR1 GTSNPN, CDR2 SVGIG (reference sequence). In DNA form, the CDR3 reads TGTGCCTGGAGTGACTGGGCAGACCTTTTGCATAATTCACACCTCCACTTT. As protein: CAWSDWADLLHNSHLHF.

CDR3 amino acids: CASSPGGISTEAFF. In nucleotides, the CDR3 is TGTGCCAGCTCACCAGGGGGCATTAGCACTGAAGCTTTCTTT. The genes are TRBV18 and TRBJ1-1; maybe TRBD1 (6 bases). The CDR3 has 14 amino acids. The germline V gene encodes CDR1 KGHSH and CDR2 LQKENI. V was cut by 2 bases and J by 4 bases, with 11 bases left in between. Supplemented by reference TRBV18 and TRBJ1-1, the full variable domain reads NAGVMQNPRHLVRRRGQEARLRCSPMKGHSHVYWYRQLPEEGLKFMVYLQKENIIDESGMPKERFSAEFPKEGPSILRIQQVVRGDSAAYFCASSPGGISTEAFFGQGTRLTVV.

This rearrangement joins TRBV7-9 to TRBJ1-1, with 11 bases lining up with TRBD1. Losses at the gene ends were 5 bases for V and 6 bases for J; bases not matched to a gene: 5. CDR3 length: 14 amino acids. Germline values: CDR1 SEHNR, CDR2 FQNEAQ (reference sequence). In nucleotides, the CDR3 is TGTGCCAGCAGCCCGAAGGGACAGGGGGCTGAAGCTTTCTTT. It yields the protein CASSPKGQGAEAFF.

The chain carries TRBV19 and TRBJ2-3, with D possibly being TRBD2 (6 bases). The germline V gene encodes CDR1 LNHDA and CDR2 SQIVND (reference sequence). The CDR3 extends over 14 amino acids. The V gene lost 4 bases and the J gene lost 4 bases, with 12 bases spanning the gap. The CDR3 coding sequence is TGTGCCAGTAGTAGCCTAGCGTCAGCAGATACGCAGTATTTT. The encoded protein is CASSSLASADTQYF. Variable domain in full (rest from reference TRBV19 and TRBJ2-3): DGGITQSPKYLFRKEGQNVTLSCEQNLNHDAMYWYRQDPGQGLRLIYYSQIVNDFQKGDIAEGYSVSREKKESFPLTVTSAQKNPTAFYLCASSSLASADTQYFGPGTRLTVL.

In regard to this clone: At one end the junction does not follow the germline gene, possibly because of a read error. CDR3 nucleotides: TGCGCCAACAGCCGGGGGGGTAACTCCGGGGAGCTGTTTTTT. This sequence encodes CANSRGGNSGELFF. The chain employs TRBV4-1 and TRBJ2-2, with 8 bases aligning to TRBD2. Germline loops: CDR1 MGHRA, CDR2 YSYEKL. The CDR3 is 14 residues long.

The chain is built from TRBV6-1 and TRBJ1-2; 7 bases map to TRBD1. CDR1 MNHNS and CDR2 SASEGT come from the germline V gene. This CDR3 is built from 13 residues. The J segment lost 4 bases and the V segment lost 8 bases, leaving 7 bases of the junction unmatched. The CDR3 protein is CASAQQGIYGYTF. DNA for the CDR3: TGTGCCAGCGCACAACAGGGGATCTATGGCTACACCTTC.

The V gene is TRBV5-4, the J gene TRBJ2-5; 11 bases line up with TRBD2. The CDR3 covers 16 residues. With V trimmed by 3 bases and J by 4 bases, 8 bases remained unmatched. The germline V gene encodes CDR1 SGHNT and CDR2 YYREEE (reference sequence). This chain's CDR3 is CASSSSSGGRGETQYF. CDR3 DNA sequence: TGTGCCAGCAGCTCTTCTAGCGGGGGGAGGGGAGAGACCCAGTACTTC.

The CDR3 region is CASRRGQDTEAFF. For the CDR3, the DNA is TGTGCCAGTAGGAGAGGACAGGACACTGAAGCTTTCTTT. This rearrangement joins TRBV19 to TRBJ1-1; 7 bases agree with TRBD1. The CDR3 totals 13 residues. Looked up from germline, CDR1 is LNHDA and CDR2 is SQIVND (reference sequence). V was clipped by 6 bases and J by 3 bases; unmatched bases: 4.

The chain employs TRBV30 and TRBJ1-6; D is possibly TRBD1 (5 bases). Germline CDR1 is GTSNPN and CDR2 is SVGIG (reference sequence). Trimming cost V 2 bases and J 10 bases, with 15 bases left between them. This CDR3 is 14 amino acids long. The CDR3 here is CAWSLTEGASPLHF. The CDR3 DNA reads TGTGCCTGGAGTTTAACGGAAGGGGCATCACCCCTCCACTTT.